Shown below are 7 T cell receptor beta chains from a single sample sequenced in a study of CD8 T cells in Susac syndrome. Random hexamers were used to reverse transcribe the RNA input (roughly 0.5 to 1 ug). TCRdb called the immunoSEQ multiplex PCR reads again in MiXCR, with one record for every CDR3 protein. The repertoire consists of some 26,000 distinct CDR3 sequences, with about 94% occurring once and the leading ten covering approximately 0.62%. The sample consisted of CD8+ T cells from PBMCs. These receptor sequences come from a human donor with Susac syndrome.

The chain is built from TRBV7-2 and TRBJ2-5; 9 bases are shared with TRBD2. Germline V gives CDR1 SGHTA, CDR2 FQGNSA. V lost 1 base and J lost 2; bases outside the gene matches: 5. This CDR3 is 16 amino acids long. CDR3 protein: CASSLGAGGPQETQYF. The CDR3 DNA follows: TGTGCCAGCAGCTTAGGAGCGGGGGGCCCTCAAGAGACCCAGTACTTC.

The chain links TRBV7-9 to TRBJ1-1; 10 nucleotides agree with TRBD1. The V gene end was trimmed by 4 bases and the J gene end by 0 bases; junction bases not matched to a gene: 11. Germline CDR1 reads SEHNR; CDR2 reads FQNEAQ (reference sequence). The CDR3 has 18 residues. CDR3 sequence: CASSSRRGTGDMNTEAFF. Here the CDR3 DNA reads TGTGCCAGCAGCTCAAGACGAGGGACAGGGGATATGAACACTGAAGCTTTCTTT.

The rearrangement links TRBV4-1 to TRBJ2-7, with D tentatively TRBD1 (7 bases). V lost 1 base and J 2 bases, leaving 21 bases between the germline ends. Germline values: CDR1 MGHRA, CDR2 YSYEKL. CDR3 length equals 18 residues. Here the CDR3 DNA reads TGCGCCAGCAGCCAAGTCAGGGCAGGGGGGAGTAGGGCCTACGAGCAGTACTTC. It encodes CASSQVRAGGSRAYEQYF.

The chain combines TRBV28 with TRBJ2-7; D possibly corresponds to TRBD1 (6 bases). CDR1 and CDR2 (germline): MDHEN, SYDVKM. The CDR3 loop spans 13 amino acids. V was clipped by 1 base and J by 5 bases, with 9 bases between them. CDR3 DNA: TGTGCCAGCAGTTTATTCACAGGGCACGAGCAGTACTTC. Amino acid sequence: CASSLFTGHEQYF.

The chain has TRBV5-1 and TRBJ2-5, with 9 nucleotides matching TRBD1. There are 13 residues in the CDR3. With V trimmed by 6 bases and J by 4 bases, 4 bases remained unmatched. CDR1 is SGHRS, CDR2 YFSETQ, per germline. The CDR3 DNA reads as TGCGCCAGCACGGGACAGGGAGGAGAGACCCAGTACTTC. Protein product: CASTGQGGETQYF.

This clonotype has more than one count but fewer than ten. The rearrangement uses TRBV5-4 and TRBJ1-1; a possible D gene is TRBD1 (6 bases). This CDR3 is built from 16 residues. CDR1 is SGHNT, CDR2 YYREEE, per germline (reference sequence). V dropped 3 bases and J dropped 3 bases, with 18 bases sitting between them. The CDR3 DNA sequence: TGTGCCAGCAGCTCCCTCGGACAGCCCAGGGACACTGAAGCTTTCTTT. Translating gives CASSSLGQPRDTEAFF.

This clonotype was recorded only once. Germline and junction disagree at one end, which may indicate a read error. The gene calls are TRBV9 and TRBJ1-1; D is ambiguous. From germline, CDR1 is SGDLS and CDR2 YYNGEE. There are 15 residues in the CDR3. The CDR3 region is CASSLNGQTRTEVFF. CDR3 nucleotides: TGTGCCAGCAGTCTCAACGGGCAAACGCGAACTGAAGTTTTCTTT.